The 9 T cell receptor beta chains reported below all come from one sample, sequenced in a study of shared clonotypes between healthy human individuals. Clones were read by immunoSEQ multiplex PCR, and TCRdb kept only the in-frame ones, dropping some. Found here are about 2.4 million clones, roughly 93% of them singletons; the top ten hold 0.36%. Sequenced: naive CD4+ T cells from PBMCs. Sample subset: CD45RA+ positively selected. All receptors derive from a man between 18 and 35 years old in good health. Some clones in this sample may be carry-over from other donors' samples.

This clone has a single count. The genes are TRBV10-2 and TRBJ1-1; D perhaps matches TRBD1 (5 bases). V lost 2 bases, J lost 5 bases, and 9 bases lay in between. Germline V gene data show CDR1 as WSHSY and CDR2 as SAAADI. CDR3 size: 13 residues. The CDR3: CASSERGGTEAFF. The CDR3 DNA is TGCGCCAGCAGTGAGAGGGGCGGAACTGAAGCTTTCTTT.

The chain is built from TRBV4-1 and TRBJ1-5; TRBD1 matches 8 bases. J lost 3 bases, V lost 0 bases, and 4 bases had no gene match. The CDR3 extends over 16 amino acids. CDR1 is MGHRA, CDR2 YSYEKL, per germline. The CDR3, as DNA: TGCGCCAGCAGCCAAGAAAACAGGGGGGACAATCAGCCCCAGCATTTT. Its translation: CASSQENRGDNQPQHF.

The V call is TRBV27, the J call TRBJ2-1, with 8 nucleotides matching TRBD2. This CDR3 has 17 amino acids. The germline gives CDR1 MNHEY, CDR2 SMNVEV (reference sequence). After removal of 2 bases from V and 6 bases from J, the junction contained 12 bases not matched to a gene. The CDR3 nucleotides are TGTGCCAGCAGTTTACCTAATAGCGGGACCAGTTTCAATGAGCAGTTCTTC. Protein sequence: CASSLPNSGTSFNEQFF.

The chain carries TRBV6-9 and TRBJ2-3, with 9 bases fitting TRBD1. The CDR3 consists of 16 residues. The J segment lost 2 bases and the V segment lost 5 bases, leaving 8 bases of the junction unmatched. CDR1 is MNHGY and CDR2 is SVAAGI in the germline V gene. The CDR3 DNA reads TGTGCCAGCAGTACGACAGGGGGGACTCACACAGATACGCAGTATTTT. This gives the protein CASSTTGGTHTDTQYF.

The V gene is TRBV5-4, the J gene TRBJ2-3, with 8 bases matching TRBD2. V was pared by 0 bases and J by 0 bases, with 3 bases of the junction left unmatched. Germline CDR1 and CDR2: SGHNT and YYREEE (reference sequence). The CDR3 extends over 16 amino acids. The CDR3 loop is CASSLEAGGSTDTQYF. The CDR3, as DNA: TGTGCCAGCAGCTTGGAGGCGGGAGGAAGCACAGATACGCAGTATTTT.

With respect to this clone: Other nucleotide sequences in the sample specify the same CDR3. CDR3 nucleotide sequence: TGTGCCAGCAGCCGGACTAGCGGGAGCTACGAGCAGTACTTC. It specifies CASSRTSGSYEQYF. This rearrangement joins TRBV11-2 to TRBJ2-7, with 13 bases lining up with TRBD2. The CDR3 contains 14 residues. J gave up 3 bases and V 5 bases, and 1 base lay outside the gene matches. The germline CDR1 and CDR2 sequences are SGHAT and FQNNGV. Drawing the rest from reference TRBV11-2 and TRBJ2-7, the complete variable domain is EAGVAQSPRYKIIEKRQSVAFWCNPISGHATLYWYQQILGQGPKLLIQFQNNGVVDDSQLPKDRFSAERLKGVDSTLKIQPAKLEDSAVYLCASSRTSGSYEQYFGPGTRLTVT.

The chain employs TRBV28 and TRBJ1-2; TRBD1 aligns across 7 bases. Germline values: CDR1 MDHEN, CDR2 SYDVKM. The CDR3 consists of 15 residues. With 7 bases clipped from V and 4 bases from J, the junction kept 12 bases outside the gene matches. The CDR3 bases are TGTGCCAGCACCTCAGGGGGGTTTGGAGGCTATGGCTACACCTTC. Its translation: CASTSGGFGGYGYTF.

Points on this clone: Other DNA sequences in this specimen translate into the identical CDR3. The chain is built from TRBV27 and TRBJ2-7; D gene ambiguous. With 2 bases removed from V and 2 bases from J, the gap between germline ends came to 7 bases. The CDR3 is 13 amino acids. CDR1 MNHEY and CDR2 SMNVEV come from the germline V gene (reference sequence). The CDR3 DNA follows: TGTGCCAGCAGTTTAGGTCGTACCTACGAGCAGTACTTC. It specifies CASSLGRTYEQYF.

The genes are TRBV5-8 and TRBJ1-5; possible D gene TRBD1, 6 bases. Trimming cost V 4 bases and J 7 bases, with 12 bases left between them. The germline CDR1 and CDR2 sequences are SGHTS and YDEGEE. The CDR3 covers 13 residues. CDR3 residues: CASSPHRAQPQHF. The CDR3 nucleotides read TGTGCCAGCAGCCCTCACAGGGCCCAGCCCCAGCATTTT.